The source of this T cell receptor (beta chain) is a study of blood T cell repertoires in COVID-19. Looking at the study overall: PBMCs, B-cell-depleted T cells, or T cells were the source of the cDNA or gDNA that made up the material.

The Seattle patients joined while their infection was active and were tracked longitudinally afterward. In the source study's methods: Reference gene primer amplification gave estimated nucleated cell counts. Clones were read by immunoSEQ multiplex PCR, and TCRdb kept only the in-frame ones, dropping some. The DNA gave D and trimming, while V, J and clone size come from that table. This sample yields hundreds of thousands of clones, of which under 90% are seen a single time; around 10% belongs to the top ten. The CDR3 is 11 amino acids. V gave up 4 bases and J gave up 6 bases, with 9 bases separating them. Germline-derived CDR1 and CDR2 are SQVTM and ANQGSEA.

Sequencing was performed on peripheral blood. The chain employs TRBV29-1 and TRBJ1-2; D gene uncertain. This clonotype was obtained from a woman in her twenties or thirties with COVID-19, enrolled during active disease. The CDR3: CSVAGVDGYTF. The CDR3 coding sequence is TGCAGCGTTGCCGGGGTTGATGGCTACACCTTC.